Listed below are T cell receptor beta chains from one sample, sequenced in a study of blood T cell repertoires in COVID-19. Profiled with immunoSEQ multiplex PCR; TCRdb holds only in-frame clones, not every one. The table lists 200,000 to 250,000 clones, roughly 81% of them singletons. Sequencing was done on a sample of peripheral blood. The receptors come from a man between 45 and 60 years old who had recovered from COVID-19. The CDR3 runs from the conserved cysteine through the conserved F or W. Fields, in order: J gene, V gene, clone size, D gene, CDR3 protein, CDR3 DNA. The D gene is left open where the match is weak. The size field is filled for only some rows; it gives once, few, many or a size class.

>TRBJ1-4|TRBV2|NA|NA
CASSLQGSIEKLFF
TGTGCCAGCAGCCTACAGGGTTCTATAGAAAAACTGTTTTTT
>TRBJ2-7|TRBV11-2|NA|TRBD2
CASSSQGGPGGSYEQYF
TGTGCCAGCAGCTCCCAGGGAGGGCCGGGTGGTTCCTACGAGCAGTACTTC
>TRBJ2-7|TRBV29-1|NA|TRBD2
CSVKGLAGSYEQYF
TGCAGCGTAAAAGGACTAGCGGGAAGTTACGAGCAGTACTTC
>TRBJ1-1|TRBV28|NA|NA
CASSLRQAREAFF
TGTGCCAGCAGTTTACGACAGGCCCGGGAAGCTTTCTTT
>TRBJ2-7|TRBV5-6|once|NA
CASSFGGAYEQYF
TGTGCCAGCAGCTTCGGAGGGGCCTACGAGCAGTACTTC
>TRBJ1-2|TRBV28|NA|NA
CASSFNGGNYGYTF
TGTGCCAGCAGTTTCAACGGGGGGAACTATGGCTACACCTTC
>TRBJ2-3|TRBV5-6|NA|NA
CASSSLRGSTDTQYF
TGTGCCAGCAGCTCACTACGGGGAAGCACAGATACGCAGTATTTT
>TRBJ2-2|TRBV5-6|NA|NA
CASSLGNIYTGELFF
TGTGCCAGCAGCCTAGGTAACATCTACACCGGGGAGCTGTTTTTT
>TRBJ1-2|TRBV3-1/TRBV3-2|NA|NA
CASSSGTLYRNYGYTF
TGTGCCAGCAGCTCCGGGACACTTTATCGGAACTATGGCTACACCTTC
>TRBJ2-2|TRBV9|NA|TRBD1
CASSVESGQGSTGELFF
TGTGCCAGCAGCGTAGAATCGGGACAGGGGTCCACCGGGGAGCTGTTTTTT
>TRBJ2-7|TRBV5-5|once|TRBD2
CASSSGLADTYEQYF
TGTGCCAGCAGCTCGGGACTAGCGGACACCTACGAGCAGTACTTC
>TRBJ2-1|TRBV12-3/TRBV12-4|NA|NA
CASSPTRGEQFF
TGTGCCAGCAGCCCGACAAGGGGCGAGCAGTTCTTC
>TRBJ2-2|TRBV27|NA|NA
CASRRRDIGELFF
TGTGCCAGCAGGCGCAGGGACATCGGGGAGCTGTTTTTT
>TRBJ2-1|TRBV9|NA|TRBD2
CASSVVSGTVNEQFF
TGTGCCAGCAGCGTAGTGAGCGGGACCGTGAATGAGCAGTTCTTC
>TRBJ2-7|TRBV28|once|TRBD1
CASRPTGASEQYF
TGTGCCAGCAGACCGACAGGGGCAAGTGAGCAGTACTTC
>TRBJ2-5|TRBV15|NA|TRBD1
CATSSRDRVGRETQYF
TGTGCCACCAGCTCCAGGGACAGGGTGGGGAGGGAGACCCAGTACTTC
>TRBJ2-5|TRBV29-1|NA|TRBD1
CSVDGVTGAGYQETQYF
TGCAGCGTTGATGGGGTGACAGGGGCTGGTTATCAAGAGACCCAGTACTTC
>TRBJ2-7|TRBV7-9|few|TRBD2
CASSFGGSEQYF
TGTGCCAGCAGCTTCGGCGGGAGCGAGCAGTACTTC
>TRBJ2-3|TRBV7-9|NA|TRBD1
CASLHDRVGTDTQYF
TGTGCCAGCCTCCATGACAGGGTGGGCACAGATACGCAGTATTTT
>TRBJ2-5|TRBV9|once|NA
CASSVRQELLKGETQYF
TGTGCCAGCAGCGTAAGACAGGAATTATTAAAGGGGGAGACCCAGTACTTC
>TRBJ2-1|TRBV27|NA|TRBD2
CASSPGLAGRDEQFF
TGTGCCAGCAGTCCGGGACTAGCGGGACGGGATGAGCAGTTCTTC
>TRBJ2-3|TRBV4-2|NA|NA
CASSQSTRLGSDTQYF
TGTGCCAGCAGCCAGTCCACGCGACTAGGGTCCGATACGCAGTATTTT
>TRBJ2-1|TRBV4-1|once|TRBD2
CASSQGYPTSGSYNEQFF
TGCGCCAGCAGCCAGGGCTATCCTACTAGCGGGAGTTATAATGAGCAGTTCTTC
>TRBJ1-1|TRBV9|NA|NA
CASSVRQSVTEAFF
TGTGCCAGCAGTGTCAGACAGTCAGTCACTGAAGCTTTCTTT
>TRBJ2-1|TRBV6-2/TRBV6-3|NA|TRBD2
CASSFPRTSGVEQFF
TGTGCCAGCAGTTTTCCACGGACTAGCGGAGTAGAGCAGTTCTTC
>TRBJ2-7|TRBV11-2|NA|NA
CASSLGVGYEQYF
TGTGCCAGCAGCTTAGGAGTCGGCTACGAGCAGTACTTC
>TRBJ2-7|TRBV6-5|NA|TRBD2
CASSGLAGVYEQYF
TGTGCCAGCAGCGGACTAGCGGGAGTCTACGAGCAGTACTTC
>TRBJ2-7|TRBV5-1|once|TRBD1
CASSRKTGQGQGEQYF
TGCGCCAGCAGCAGAAAAACGGGACAGGGGCAAGGCGAGCAGTACTTC
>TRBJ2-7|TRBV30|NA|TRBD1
CAWRLTGTANTYEQYF
TGTGCCTGGAGGCTGACCGGGACAGCCAATACCTACGAGCAGTACTTC
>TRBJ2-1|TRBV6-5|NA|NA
CASSFSVGADNEQFF
TGTGCCAGCAGTTTTTCGGTGGGGGCTGACAATGAGCAGTTCTTC
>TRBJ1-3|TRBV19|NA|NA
CASSKLQGSGNTIYF
TGTGCCAGTAGTAAGCTACAGGGTTCTGGAAACACCATATATTTT
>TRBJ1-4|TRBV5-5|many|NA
CASTIQGNEKLFF
TGTGCCAGCACCATTCAGGGAAATGAAAAACTGTTTTTT
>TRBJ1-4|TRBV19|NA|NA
CASSPRQDVLFF
TGTGCCAGTAGTCCGAGACAGGATGTACTGTTTTTT
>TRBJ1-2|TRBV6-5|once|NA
CASSLTGSLYGYTF
TGTGCCAGCAGTCTAACAGGGAGCCTCTATGGCTACACCTTC
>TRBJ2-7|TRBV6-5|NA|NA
CASSHSGGDHEQYF
TGTGCCAGCAGTCATAGCGGCGGGGATCACGAGCAGTACTTC
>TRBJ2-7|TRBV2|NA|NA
CASTKEVGQQYF
TGTGCCAGCACAAAAGAGGTCGGTCAGCAGTACTTC
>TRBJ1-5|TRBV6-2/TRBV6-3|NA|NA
CASSPEVGNQPQHF
TGTGCCAGCAGCCCCGAGGTGGGTAATCAGCCCCAGCATTTT
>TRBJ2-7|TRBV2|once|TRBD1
CASHTTDRDSYEQYF
TGTGCCAGCCACACGACGGACAGGGATTCCTACGAGCAGTACTTC
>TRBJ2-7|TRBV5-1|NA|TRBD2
CASSLASGGPYEQYF
TGCGCCAGCAGCTTGGCCTCGGGAGGGCCCTACGAGCAGTACTTC
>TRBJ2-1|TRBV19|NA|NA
CASRTLGRENEQFF
TGTGCCAGTAGGACACTCGGTAGGGAGAATGAGCAGTTCTTC
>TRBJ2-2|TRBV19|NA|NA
CASSILGTSYTGELFF
TGTGCCAGTAGTATTCTTGGGACATCCTACACCGGGGAGCTGTTTTTT
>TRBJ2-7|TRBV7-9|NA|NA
CASSLVGRGKNYEQYF
TGTGCCAGCAGCTTAGTGGGCAGGGGAAAGAACTACGAGCAGTACTTC
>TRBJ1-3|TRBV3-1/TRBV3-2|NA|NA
CASSHVEGNTIYF
TGTGCCAGCAGCCATGTTGAGGGAAACACCATATATTTT